In this sample, the clone carrying this T cell receptor (beta chain) turned up many times. Germline V gives CDR1 LGHNA, CDR2 YNFKEQ. The CDR3 sequence is 14 residues long. Trimming removed 1 base from V and 6 bases from J, with 11 bases in between. This sample stems from a study of neurological immune-mediated disorders. TCRdb re-derived calls from the 5' RACE reads in MiXCR, one entry per CDR3 protein. The sample lists fewer than 75,000 distinct CDR3 sequences; 4.5% were seen once. Libraries used 2 million unsorted PBMCs kept frozen in RNAlater. Sequenced material: PBMCs. This clonotype was sampled from a man younger than 45 with multiple sclerosis. The chain joins TRBV4-2 to TRBJ2-3, with D possibly being TRBD2 (5 bases). CDR3 sequence reads: CASSQARGMDTQYF. The CDR3 region has the DNA TGTGCCAGCAGCCAAGCCCGAGGGATGGATACGCAGTATTTT.